One and the same sample provided the 6 T cell receptor beta chains below, sequenced in a study of spatial heterogeneity in lung cancer. TCRdb used MiXCR to reprocess the 5' RACE reads, holding one entry per CDR3 protein. This table holds 2,000 to 2,500 distinct CDR3 sequences, 25% to 30% found once. Stated time point: blood at routine non-recurrence follow-up after resection. Source: PBMCs, taken at follow-up. These receptors were taken from a male donor with early-stage non-small cell lung cancer.

Concerning this clonotype itself: This beta chain came through as a stray read in a library set up for alpha chains, and its size says little. The V and J genes are TRBV11-2 and TRBJ2-2; D remains unclear. The CDR3 length is 14 residues. Germline V gene sequence: CDR1 SGHAT, CDR2 FQNNGV. The V gene lost 5 bases and the J gene lost 5 bases, with 12 bases spanning the gap. The CDR3: CASSRPVGTGELFF. The CDR3 DNA reads TGTGCCAGCAGCCGCCCGGTAGGAACCGGGGAGCTGTTTTTT.

About this clonotype: A library prepared for alpha chains yielded this beta chain as an off-target read; its size is of little meaning. The V and J genes are TRBV9 and TRBJ2-3; D gene ambiguous. Trimming stripped 3 bases from V and 1 base from J, with 15 bases between. The CDR3 loop spans 16 amino acids. Per the germline V gene, CDR1 is SGDLS and CDR2 is YYNGEE. CDR3 nucleotide sequence: TGTGCCAGCAGCGCAGAAGGTTGGCAGGGCACAGATACGCAGTATTTT. It encodes CASSAEGWQGTDTQYF.

This clonotype was found a few times. This beta chain represents an off-target read in a library built for alpha chains; its size is of limited meaning. This chain uses TRBV9 with TRBJ2-1, with D uncertain. Trimming pared 0 bases from V and 0 bases from J, leaving 7 bases between. CDR3 size: 15 residues. From germline, CDR1 is SGDLS and CDR2 YYNGEE. CDR3 in DNA: TGTGCCAGCAGCGTAGGATGGACCTCCTACAATGAGCAGTTCTTC. Protein: CASSVGWTSYNEQFF.

Concerning this clonotype itself: This beta chain is a stray read from a library made for alpha chains; its abundance is not meaningful. The chain recombines TRBV5-1 with TRBJ2-7; tentatively, D is TRBD2 (5 bases). Germline-derived CDR1 and CDR2 are SGHRS and YFSETQ. The CDR3 totals 14 residues. V lost 2 bases and J lost 5, with 14 bases in between. CDR3 coding DNA: TGCGCCAGCAGCTTAGCGGCCACATGGGACGAGCAGTACTTC. Translated: CASSLAATWDEQYF.

By proportion, this clonotype is medium-sized. As an off-target read in a library built for alpha chains, this beta chain has a frequency of little significance. The chain employs TRBV28 and TRBJ2-7; 10 bases fit TRBD1. The J segment lost 2 bases and the V segment lost 4 bases, leaving 5 bases of the junction unmatched. Germline CDR1 is MDHEN and CDR2 is SYDVKM. This CDR3 region has 15 residues. Here the CDR3 reads CASSSPGQGPYEQYF. The CDR3 nucleotides read TGTGCCAGCAGTTCTCCGGGACAGGGGCCCTACGAGCAGTACTTC.

In the case of this clonotype: Within a library made for alpha chains, this beta chain is off target, and its count is uninformative. This rearrangement joins TRBV12-3 or TRBV12-4 to TRBJ2-3, with 7 bases identical to TRBD2. This CDR3 has 17 amino acids. The V and J ends lost 4 bases and 1 base, in that order; junction bases with no gene match: 11. The CDR3 nucleotides read TGTGCCAGCAGTTCCGCTGGGGGTGCGGGAGGCACAGATACGCAGTATTTT. The encoded protein is CASSSAGGAGGTDTQYF.